Here is one T cell receptor (beta chain) with its context. These data originate in a study of low-dose radiotherapy and immunotherapy resistance in tumors. Across the whole study: Cohort 1 received 0.5 Gy per fraction every 2 weeks, totaling 6.5 Gy. The patients were given nivolumab 240 mg every two weeks and ipilimumab 1 mg/kg every six weeks, through an intravenous route.

Both TCRalpha and TCRbeta chains were reverse transcribed with V-gene-specific primers. TCRs were put through 20 to 25 PCR cycles of amplification with Phusion. A constant-region primer and the V-primer adapter served as the primer pair. TCRdb reanalysed the reads using MiXCR and keeps one entry per CDR3 protein. The top ten clones hold roughly an eighth of a sample with fewer than 20,000 distinct CDR3 sequences, roughly 70% of them seen once. Each donor was administered nivolumab, ipilimumab, aspirin, low-dose cyclophosphamide and low-dose radiotherapy. The sequence was collected from a human donor with advanced metastatic prostate, ovarian, gallbladder or colorectal cancer (not recorded which). This table probably holds off-target reads from a library built for another chain.

CDR3 nucleotides: TGTGGGACAGGATCGGATACGCAGTATTTT. Its protein product is CGTGSDTQYF. The chain combines TRBV6-1 with TRBJ2-3; 7 nucleotides agree with TRBD1. The germline V gene encodes CDR1 MNHNS and CDR2 SASEGT. This CDR3 region has 10 residues.